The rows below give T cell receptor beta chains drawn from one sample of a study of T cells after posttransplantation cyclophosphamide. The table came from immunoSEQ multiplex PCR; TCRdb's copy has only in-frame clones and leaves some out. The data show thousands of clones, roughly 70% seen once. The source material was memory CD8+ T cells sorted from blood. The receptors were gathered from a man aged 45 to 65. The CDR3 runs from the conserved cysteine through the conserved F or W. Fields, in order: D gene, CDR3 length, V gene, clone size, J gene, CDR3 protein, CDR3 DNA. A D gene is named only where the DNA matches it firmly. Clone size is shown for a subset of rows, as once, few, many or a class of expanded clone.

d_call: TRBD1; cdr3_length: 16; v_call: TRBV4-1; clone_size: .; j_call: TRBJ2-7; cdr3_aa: CASSQEGTGSSYEQYF; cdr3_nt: TGCGCCAGCAGCCAAGAAGGGACAGGGAGCTCCTACGAGCAGTACTTC
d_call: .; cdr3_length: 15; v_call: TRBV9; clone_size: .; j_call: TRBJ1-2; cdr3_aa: CASSLESQGYGGYTF; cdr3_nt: TGTGCCAGCAGCCTCGAGTCCCAGGGATACGGCGGCTACACCTTC
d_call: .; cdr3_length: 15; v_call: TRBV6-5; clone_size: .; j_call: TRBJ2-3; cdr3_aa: CASSQQVNPKDTQYF; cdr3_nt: TGTGCCAGCAGCCAACAGGTCAACCCAAAAGATACGCAGTATTTT
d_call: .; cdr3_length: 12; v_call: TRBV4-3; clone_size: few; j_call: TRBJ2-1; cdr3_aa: CASSQEGGDQFF; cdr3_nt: TGCGCCAGCAGCCAAGAAGGGGGAGATCAGTTCTTC
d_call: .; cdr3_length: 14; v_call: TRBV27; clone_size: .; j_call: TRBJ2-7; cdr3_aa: CASSLGTIQGEQYF; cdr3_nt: TGTGCCAGCAGTTTAGGGACCATTCAGGGGGAGCAGTACTTC
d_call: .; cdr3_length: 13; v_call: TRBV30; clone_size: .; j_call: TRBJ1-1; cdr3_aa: CAWSLLQNTEAFF; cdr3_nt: TGTGCCTGGAGTCTCTTACAGAACACTGAAGCTTTCTTT
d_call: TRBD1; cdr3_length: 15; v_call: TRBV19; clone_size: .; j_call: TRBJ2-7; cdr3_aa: CASSITPGQGSEQYF; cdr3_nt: TGTGCCAGTAGCATTACTCCGGGACAGGGTTCAGAGCAGTACTTC
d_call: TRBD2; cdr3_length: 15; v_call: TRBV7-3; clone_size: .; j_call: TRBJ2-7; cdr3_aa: CASSRGAGGFYEQYF; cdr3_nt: TGTGCCAGCAGCCGTGGGGCGGGGGGATTCTACGAGCAGTACTTC
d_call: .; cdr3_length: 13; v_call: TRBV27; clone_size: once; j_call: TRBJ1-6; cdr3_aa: CASSWGTASPLHF; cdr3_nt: TGTGCCAGCAGTTGGGGCACGGCTTCACCCCTCCACTTT
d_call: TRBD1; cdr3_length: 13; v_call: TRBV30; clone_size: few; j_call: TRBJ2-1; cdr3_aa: CAWSWTGYDEQFF; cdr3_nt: TGTGCCTGGAGCTGGACAGGGTATGATGAGCAGTTCTTC
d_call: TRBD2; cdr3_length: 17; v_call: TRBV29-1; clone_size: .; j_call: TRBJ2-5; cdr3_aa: CRVEGGGLAGGQETQYF; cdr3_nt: TGCAGGGTTGAGGGAGGGGGGCTAGCGGGGGGCCAAGAGACCCAGTACTTC
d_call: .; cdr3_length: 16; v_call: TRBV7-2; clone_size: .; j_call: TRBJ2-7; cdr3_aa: CASSLRGGDRSYEQYF; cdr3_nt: TGTGCCAGCAGCTTACGTGGAGGGGACCGAAGCTACGAGCAGTACTTC
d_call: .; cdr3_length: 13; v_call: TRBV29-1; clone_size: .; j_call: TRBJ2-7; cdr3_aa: CSVEGDKAYEQYF; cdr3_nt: TGCAGCGTTGAGGGTGACAAGGCGTACGAGCAGTACTTC
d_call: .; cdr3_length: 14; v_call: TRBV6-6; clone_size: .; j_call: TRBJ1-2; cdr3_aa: CVSREQGLDYGYTF; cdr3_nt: TGTGTCAGCAGGGAACAGGGTTTGGACTATGGCTACACCTTC